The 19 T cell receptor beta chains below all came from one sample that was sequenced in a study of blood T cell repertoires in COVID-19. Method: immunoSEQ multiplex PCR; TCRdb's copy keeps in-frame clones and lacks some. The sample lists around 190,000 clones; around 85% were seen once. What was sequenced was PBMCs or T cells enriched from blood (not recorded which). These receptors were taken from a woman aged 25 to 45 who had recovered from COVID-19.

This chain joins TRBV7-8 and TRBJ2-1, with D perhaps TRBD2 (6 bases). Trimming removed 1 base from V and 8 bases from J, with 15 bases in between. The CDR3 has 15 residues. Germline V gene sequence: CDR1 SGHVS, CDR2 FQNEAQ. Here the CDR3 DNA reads TGTGCCAGCAGCTTAGGCGGGGATCAATCGGATGAGCAGTTCTTC. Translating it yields CASSLGGDQSDEQFF.

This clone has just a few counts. This chain's CDR3 is CASSPTSLKTDTQYF. The CDR3 DNA reads as TGTGCCAGCTCACCGACTAGCTTGAAGACAGATACGCAGTATTTT. The chain joins TRBV18 to TRBJ2-3; 7 nucleotides align to TRBD2. The CDR3 extends over 15 amino acids. In germline, CDR1 is KGHSH, CDR2 LQKENI. Germline trimming cut 3 bases from V and 3 bases from J; bases unmatched to any gene: 6. The entire variable domain, with the rest obtained from reference TRBV18 and TRBJ2-3, is as follows: NAGVMQNPRHLVRRRGQEARLRCSPMKGHSHVYWYRQLPEEGLKFMVYLQKENIIDESGMPKERFSAEFPKEGPSILRIQQVVRGDSAAYFCASSPTSLKTDTQYFGPGTRLTVL.

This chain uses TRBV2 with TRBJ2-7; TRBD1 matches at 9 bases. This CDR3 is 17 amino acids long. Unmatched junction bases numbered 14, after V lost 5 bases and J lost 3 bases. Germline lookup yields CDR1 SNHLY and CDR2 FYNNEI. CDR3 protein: CASSPSGTGTYRYEQYF. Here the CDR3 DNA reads TGTGCCAGCAGTCCCTCCGGGACAGGGACATACCGCTACGAGCAGTACTTC.

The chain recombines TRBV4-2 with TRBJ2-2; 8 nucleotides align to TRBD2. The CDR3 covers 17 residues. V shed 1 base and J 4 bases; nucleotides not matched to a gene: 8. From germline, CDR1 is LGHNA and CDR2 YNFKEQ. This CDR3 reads CASSQGTSGSVTGELFF. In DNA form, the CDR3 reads TGTGCCAGCAGCCAAGGGACCAGCGGGAGCGTCACCGGGGAGCTGTTTTTT.

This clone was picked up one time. The CDR3 protein is CASSRTGGAGANVLTF. The CDR3, as DNA: TGTGCCAGCAGCCGGACAGGGGGCGCTGGGGCCAACGTCCTGACTTTC. The genes are TRBV3-1 (or the pseudogene TRBV3-2) and TRBJ2-6; 11 bases are shared with TRBD1. V lost 4 bases, J lost 2 bases, and 1 base stayed unmatched. The CDR3 loop spans 16 amino acids. CDR1 and CDR2 from the germline V gene are LGHDT and YNNKEL (reference sequence).

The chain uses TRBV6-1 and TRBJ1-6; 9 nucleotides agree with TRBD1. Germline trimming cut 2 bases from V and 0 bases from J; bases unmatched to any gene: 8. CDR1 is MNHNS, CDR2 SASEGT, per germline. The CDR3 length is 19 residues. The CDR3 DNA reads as TGTGCCAGCAGTGAAAAGGGACAGGGTCTGGGCTCCTATAATTCACCCCTCCACTTT. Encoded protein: CASSEKGQGLGSYNSPLHF.

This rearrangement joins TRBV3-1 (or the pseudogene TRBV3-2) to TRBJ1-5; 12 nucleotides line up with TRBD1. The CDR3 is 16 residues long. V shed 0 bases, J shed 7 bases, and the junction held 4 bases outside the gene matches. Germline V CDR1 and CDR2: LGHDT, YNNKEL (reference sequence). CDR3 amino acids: CASSQDWGQGAQPQHF. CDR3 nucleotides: TGTGCCAGCAGCCAAGATTGGGGACAGGGGGCCCAGCCCCAGCATTTT.

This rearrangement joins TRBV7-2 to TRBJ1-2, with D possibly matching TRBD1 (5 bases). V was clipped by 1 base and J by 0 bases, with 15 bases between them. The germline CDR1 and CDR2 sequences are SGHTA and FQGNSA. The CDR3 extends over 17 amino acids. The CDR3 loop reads CASSLGGGALANYGYTF. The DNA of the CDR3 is TGTGCCAGCAGCTTAGGGGGGGGAGCTTTAGCTAACTATGGCTACACCTTC.

CDR3 nucleotide sequence: TGTGCCAGCGTTGGGGGCGGCTCCTACGAGCAGTACTTC. Translation: CASVGGGSYEQYF. The J gene is TRBJ2-7, the V gene TRBV11-2; a weak D match, TRBD1 (6 bases). CDR3 length: 13 residues. With 8 bases removed from V and 0 bases from J, the gap between germline ends came to 11 bases. Germline CDR1 is SGHAT and CDR2 is FQNNGV.

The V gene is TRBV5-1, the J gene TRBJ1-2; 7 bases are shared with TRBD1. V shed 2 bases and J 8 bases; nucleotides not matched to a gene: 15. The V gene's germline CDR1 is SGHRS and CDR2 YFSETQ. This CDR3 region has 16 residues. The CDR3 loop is CASSLLTGALYFGYTF. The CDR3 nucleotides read TGCGCCAGCAGCTTACTCACAGGGGCCCTCTATTTCGGCTACACCTTC.

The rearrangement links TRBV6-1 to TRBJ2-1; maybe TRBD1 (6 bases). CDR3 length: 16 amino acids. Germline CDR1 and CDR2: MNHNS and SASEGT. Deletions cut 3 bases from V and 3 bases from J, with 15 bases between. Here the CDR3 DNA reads TGTGCCAGCAGTGAGATGATTGGGGGCCTCTACAATGAGCAGTTCTTC. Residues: CASSEMIGGLYNEQFF.

Here the CDR3 DNA reads TGTGCCAGCAGTCAACTAGCGGGAGTGATAGATACGCAGTATTTT. It translates to CASSQLAGVIDTQYF. This chain joins TRBV6-2 or TRBV6-3 and TRBJ2-3; 11 bases agree with TRBD2. Germline CDR1 reads MNHEY; CDR2 reads SVGEGT. This CDR3 region has 15 residues. V shed 5 bases, J shed 5 bases, and the junction held 6 bases outside the gene matches.

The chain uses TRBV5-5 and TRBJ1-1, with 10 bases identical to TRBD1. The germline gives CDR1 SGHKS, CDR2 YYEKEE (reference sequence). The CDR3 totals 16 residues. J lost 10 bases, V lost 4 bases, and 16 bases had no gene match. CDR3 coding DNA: TGTGCCAGCAGCCCCGGGACAGGGGCTTCAATAGCGGGAGCTTTCTTT. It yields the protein CASSPGTGASIAGAFF.

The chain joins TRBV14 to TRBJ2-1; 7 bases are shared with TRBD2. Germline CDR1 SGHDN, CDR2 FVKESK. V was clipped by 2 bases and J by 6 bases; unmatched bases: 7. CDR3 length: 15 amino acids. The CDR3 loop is CASSQSGGPLNEQFF. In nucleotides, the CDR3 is TGTGCCAGCAGCCAATCGGGAGGTCCCCTCAATGAGCAGTTCTTC.

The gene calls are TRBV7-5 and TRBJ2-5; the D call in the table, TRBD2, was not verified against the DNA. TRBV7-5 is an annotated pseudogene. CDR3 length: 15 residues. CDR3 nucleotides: TGTGCCAGAAGCTCCCGTTATTGGTTTCGAGCGACCCAGTACTTC. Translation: CARSSRYWFRATQYF.

The CDR3 is CASSPLRQGASRGSPLHF. In nucleotides, the CDR3 is TGTGCCAGCAGCCCACTCCGTCAGGGGGCTTCGAGAGGTTCACCCCTCCACTTT. The V call is TRBV11-2, the J call TRBJ1-6, with 8 bases identical to TRBD1. CDR1 and CDR2 from the germline V gene are SGHAT and FQNNGV. The ends lost 5 bases at V and 9 bases at J; junction bases unmatched: 18. The CDR3 is 18 residues long. The variable domain in full, completed from reference TRBV11-2 and TRBJ1-6, reads EAGVAQSPRYKIIEKRQSVAFWCNPISGHATLYWYQQILGQGPKLLIQFQNNGVVDDSQLPKDRFSAERLKGVDSTLKIQPAKLEDSAVYLCASSPLRQGASRGSPLHFGNGTRLTVT.

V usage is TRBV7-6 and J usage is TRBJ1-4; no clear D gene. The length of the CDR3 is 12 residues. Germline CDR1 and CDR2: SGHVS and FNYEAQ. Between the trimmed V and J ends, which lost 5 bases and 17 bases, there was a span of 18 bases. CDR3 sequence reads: CASSPLRLNRFF. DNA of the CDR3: TGTGCCAGCAGCCCGTTGAGGCTTAATCGTTTTTTT.

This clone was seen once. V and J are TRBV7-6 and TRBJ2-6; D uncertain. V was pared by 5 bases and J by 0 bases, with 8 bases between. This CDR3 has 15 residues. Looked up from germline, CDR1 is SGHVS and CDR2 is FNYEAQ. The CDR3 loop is CASSPSVSGANVLTF. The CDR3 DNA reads TGTGCCAGCAGCCCCTCGGTCTCTGGGGCCAACGTCCTGACTTTC.

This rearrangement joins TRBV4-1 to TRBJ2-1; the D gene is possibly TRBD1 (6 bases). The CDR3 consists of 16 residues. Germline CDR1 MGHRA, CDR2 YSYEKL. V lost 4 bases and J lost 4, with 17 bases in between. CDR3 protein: CASSREKRTVYNEQFF. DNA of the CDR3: TGCGCCAGCAGCCGAGAAAAGAGGACAGTTTACAATGAGCAGTTCTTC.